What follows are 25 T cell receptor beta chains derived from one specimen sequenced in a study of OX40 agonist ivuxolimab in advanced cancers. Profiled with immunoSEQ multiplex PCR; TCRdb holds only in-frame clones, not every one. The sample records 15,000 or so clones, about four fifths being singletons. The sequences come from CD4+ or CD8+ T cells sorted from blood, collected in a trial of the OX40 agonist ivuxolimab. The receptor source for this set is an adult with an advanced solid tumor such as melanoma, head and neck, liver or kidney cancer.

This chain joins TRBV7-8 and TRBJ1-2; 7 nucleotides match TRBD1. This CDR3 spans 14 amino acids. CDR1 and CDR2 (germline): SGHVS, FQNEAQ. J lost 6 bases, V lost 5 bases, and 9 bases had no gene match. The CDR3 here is CASSTQGNWDGYTF. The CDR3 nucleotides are TGTGCCAGCAGCACACAGGGGAATTGGGATGGCTACACCTTC.

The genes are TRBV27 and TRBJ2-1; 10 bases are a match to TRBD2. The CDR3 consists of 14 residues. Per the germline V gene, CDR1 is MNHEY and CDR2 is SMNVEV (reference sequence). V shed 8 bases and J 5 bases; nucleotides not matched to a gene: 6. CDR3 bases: TGTGCCAGCGTAACTAGCGGGGATAACAATGAGCAGTTCTTC. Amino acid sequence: CASVTSGDNNEQFF.

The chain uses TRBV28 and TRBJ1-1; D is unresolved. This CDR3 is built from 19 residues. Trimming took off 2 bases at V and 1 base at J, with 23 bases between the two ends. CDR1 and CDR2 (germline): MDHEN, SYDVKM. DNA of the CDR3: TGTGCCAGCAGTTTACGCAGCCTGAGGGAGGGCTTGTGGAACACTGAAGCTTTCTTT. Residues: CASSLRSLREGLWNTEAFF.

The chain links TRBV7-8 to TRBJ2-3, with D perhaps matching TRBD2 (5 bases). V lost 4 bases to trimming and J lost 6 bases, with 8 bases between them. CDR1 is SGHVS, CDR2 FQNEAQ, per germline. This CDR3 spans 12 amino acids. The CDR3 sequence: CASSSPGDTQYF. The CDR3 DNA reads TGTGCCAGCAGCTCCCCGGGGGATACGCAGTATTTT.

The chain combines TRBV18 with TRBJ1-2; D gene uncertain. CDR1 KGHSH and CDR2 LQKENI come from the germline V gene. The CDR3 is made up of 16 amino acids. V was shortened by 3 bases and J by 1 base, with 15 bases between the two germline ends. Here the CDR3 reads CASSPSRHTFNYGYTF. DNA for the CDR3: TGTGCCAGCTCACCTTCCCGCCACACCTTTAACTATGGCTACACCTTC.

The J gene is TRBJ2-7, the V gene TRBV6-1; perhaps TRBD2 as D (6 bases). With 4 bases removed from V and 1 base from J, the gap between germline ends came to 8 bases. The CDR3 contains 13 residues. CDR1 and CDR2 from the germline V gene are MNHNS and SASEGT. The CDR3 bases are TGTGCCAGCAGTGTCGGGACTTCCTACGAGCAGTACTTC. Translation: CASSVGTSYEQYF.

CDR3 DNA sequence: TGTGCCAGCAGCTCCCCGGGGGATACGCAGTATTTT. This codes for CASSSPGDTQYF. The gene calls are TRBV7-3 and TRBJ2-3, with a weak D call TRBD2 (5 bases). With 4 bases removed from V and 6 bases from J, the gap between germline ends came to 8 bases. The CDR3 covers 12 residues. The germline V gene encodes CDR1 SGHTA and CDR2 FQGTGA.

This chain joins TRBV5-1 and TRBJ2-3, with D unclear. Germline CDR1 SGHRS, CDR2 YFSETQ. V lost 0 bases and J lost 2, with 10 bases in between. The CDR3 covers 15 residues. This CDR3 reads CASSLVGSNTDTQYF. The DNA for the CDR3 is TGCGCCAGCAGCTTGGTGGGCAGTAACACAGATACGCAGTATTTT.

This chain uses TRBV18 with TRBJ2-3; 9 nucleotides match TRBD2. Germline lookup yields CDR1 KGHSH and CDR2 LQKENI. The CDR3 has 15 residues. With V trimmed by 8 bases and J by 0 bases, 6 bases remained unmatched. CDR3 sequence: CASAPGLASTDTQYF. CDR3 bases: TGTGCCAGCGCGCCGGGACTAGCAAGCACAGATACGCAGTATTTT.

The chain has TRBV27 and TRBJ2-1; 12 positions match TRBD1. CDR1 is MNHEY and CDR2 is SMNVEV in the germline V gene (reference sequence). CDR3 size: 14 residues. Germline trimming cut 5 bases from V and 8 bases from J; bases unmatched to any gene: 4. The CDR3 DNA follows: TGTGCCAGCAGTACAGGGACAGGGGGCGATGAGCAGTTCTTC. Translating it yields CASSTGTGGDEQFF.

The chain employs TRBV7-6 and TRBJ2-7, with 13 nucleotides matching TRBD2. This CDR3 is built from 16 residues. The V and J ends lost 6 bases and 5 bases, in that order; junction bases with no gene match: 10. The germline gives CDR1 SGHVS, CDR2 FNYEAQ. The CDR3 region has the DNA TGTGCCAGCAGTTCAAGGACTAGCGGGAGACGCGACGAGCAGTACTTC. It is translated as CASSSRTSGRRDEQYF.

This CDR3 reads CASSLSSPNTGELFF. The DNA of the CDR3 is TGTGCCAGCAGCTTAAGCAGCCCCAACACCGGGGAGCTGTTTTTT. This chain joins TRBV7-9 and TRBJ2-2; D unresolved. Germline values: CDR1 SEHNR, CDR2 FQNEAQ (reference sequence). V lost 2 bases, J lost 2 bases, and 9 bases lay in between. This CDR3 has 15 residues.

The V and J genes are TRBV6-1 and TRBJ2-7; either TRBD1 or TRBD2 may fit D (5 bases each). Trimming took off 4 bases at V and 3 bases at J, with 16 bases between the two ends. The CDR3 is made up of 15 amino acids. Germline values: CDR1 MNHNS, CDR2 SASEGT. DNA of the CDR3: TGTGCCAGCAGTGCGCACCGGGACGGATTCTACGAGCAGTACTTC. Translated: CASSAHRDGFYEQYF.

CDR3 amino acids: CASSFELTYEQYF. DNA of the CDR3: TGTGCCAGCAGCTTCGAACTTACCTACGAGCAGTACTTC. The V and J genes are TRBV7-9 and TRBJ2-7; D uncertain. CDR1 SEHNR and CDR2 FQNEAQ come from the germline V gene (reference sequence). There are 13 residues in the CDR3. Trimming removed 3 bases from V and 2 bases from J, with 8 bases in between.

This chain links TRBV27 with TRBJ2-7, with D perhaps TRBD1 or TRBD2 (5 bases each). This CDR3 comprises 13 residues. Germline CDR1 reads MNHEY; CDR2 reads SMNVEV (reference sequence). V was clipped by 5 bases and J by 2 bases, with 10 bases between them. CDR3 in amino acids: CASSGDATYEQYF. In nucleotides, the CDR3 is TGTGCCAGCAGTGGGGACGCCACCTACGAGCAGTACTTC.

The CDR3 loop is CAWSEGRGQEKLFF. CDR3 in DNA: TGTGCCTGGAGTGAAGGCAGGGGGCAAGAAAAACTGTTTTTT. The chain links TRBV30 to TRBJ1-4, with 8 bases aligning to TRBD1. V shed 1 base, J shed 8 bases, and the junction held 6 bases outside the gene matches. The germline gives CDR1 GTSNPN, CDR2 SVGIG (reference sequence). The CDR3 covers 14 residues.

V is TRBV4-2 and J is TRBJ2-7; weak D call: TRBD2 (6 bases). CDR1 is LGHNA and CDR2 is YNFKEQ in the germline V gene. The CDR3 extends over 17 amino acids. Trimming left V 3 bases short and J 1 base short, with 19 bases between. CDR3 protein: CASSHQASPEGSYEQYF. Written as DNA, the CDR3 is TGTGCCAGCAGCCACCAAGCGTCCCCGGAGGGGTCCTACGAGCAGTACTTC.

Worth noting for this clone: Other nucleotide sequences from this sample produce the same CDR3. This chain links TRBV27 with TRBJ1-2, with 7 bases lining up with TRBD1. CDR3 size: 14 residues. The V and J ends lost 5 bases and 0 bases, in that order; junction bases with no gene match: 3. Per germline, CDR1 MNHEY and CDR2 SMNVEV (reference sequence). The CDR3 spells CASSVDRSNYGYTF. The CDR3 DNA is TGTGCCAGCAGTGTGGACAGGTCTAACTATGGCTACACCTTC.

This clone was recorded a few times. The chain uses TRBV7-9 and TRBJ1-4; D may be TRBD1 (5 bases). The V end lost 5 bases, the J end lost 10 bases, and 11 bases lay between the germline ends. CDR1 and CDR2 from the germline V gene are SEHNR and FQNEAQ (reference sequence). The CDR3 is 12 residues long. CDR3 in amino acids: CASSRDQGKLFF. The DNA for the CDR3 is TGTGCCAGCAGCAGGGACCAAGGAAAACTGTTTTTT.

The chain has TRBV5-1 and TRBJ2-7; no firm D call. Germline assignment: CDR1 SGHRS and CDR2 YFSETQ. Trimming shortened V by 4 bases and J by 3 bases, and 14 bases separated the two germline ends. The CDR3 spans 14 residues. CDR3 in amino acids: CASSPDGSLYEQYF. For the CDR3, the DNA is TGCGCCAGCAGCCCGGACGGCAGCCTCTACGAGCAGTACTTC.

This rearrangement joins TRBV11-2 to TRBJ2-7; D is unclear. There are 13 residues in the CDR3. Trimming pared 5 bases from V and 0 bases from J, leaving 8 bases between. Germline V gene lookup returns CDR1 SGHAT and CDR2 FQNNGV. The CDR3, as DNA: TGTGCCAGCAGCCTGGAATTCTCCTACGAGCAGTACTTC. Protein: CASSLEFSYEQYF. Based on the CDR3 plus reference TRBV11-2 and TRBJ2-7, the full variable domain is EAGVAQSPRYKIIEKRQSVAFWCNPISGHATLYWYQQILGQGPKLLIQFQNNGVVDDSQLPKDRFSAERLKGVDSTLKIQPAKLEDSAVYLCASSLEFSYEQYFGPGTRLTVT.

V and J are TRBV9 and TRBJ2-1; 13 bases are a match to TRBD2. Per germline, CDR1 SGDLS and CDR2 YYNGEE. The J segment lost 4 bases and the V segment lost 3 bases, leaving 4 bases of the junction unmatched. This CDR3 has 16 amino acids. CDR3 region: CASSEGLAGLYNEQFF. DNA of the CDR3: TGTGCCAGCAGCGAGGGACTAGCGGGGTTGTACAATGAGCAGTTCTTC. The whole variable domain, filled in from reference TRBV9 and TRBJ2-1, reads DSGVTQTPKHLITATGQRVTLRCSPRSGDLSVYWYQQSLDQGLQFLIQYYNGEERAKGNILERFSAQQFPDLHSELNLSSLELGDSALYFCASSEGLAGLYNEQFFGPGTRLTVL.

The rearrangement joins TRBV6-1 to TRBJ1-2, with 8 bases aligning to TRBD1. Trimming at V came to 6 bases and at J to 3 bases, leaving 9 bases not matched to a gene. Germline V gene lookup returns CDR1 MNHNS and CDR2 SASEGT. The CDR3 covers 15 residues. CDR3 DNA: TGTGCCAGCAGGTGGCGGACAGGGCAGGACTATGGCTACACCTTC. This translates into CASRWRTGQDYGYTF.

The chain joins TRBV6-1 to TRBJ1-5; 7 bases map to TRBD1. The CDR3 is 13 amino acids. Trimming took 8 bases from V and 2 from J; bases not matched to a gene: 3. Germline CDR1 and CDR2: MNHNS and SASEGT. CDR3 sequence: CASVDRGNQPQHF. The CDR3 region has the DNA TGTGCCAGCGTAGACAGGGGCAATCAGCCCCAGCATTTT.

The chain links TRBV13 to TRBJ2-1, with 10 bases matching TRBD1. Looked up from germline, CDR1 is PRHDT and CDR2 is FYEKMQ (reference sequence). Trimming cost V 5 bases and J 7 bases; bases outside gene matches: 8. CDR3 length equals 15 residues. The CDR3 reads CASSAPGTGVNEQFF. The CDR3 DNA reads TGTGCCAGCAGCGCCCCCGGGACAGGGGTGAATGAGCAGTTCTTC.